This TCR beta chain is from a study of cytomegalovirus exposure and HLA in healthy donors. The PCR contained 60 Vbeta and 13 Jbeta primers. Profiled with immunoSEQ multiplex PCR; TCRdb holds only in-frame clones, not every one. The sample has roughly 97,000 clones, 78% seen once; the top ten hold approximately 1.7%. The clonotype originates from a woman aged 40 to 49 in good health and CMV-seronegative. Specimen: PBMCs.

CDR3 region: CASSREPGLAGIEETQYF. The CDR3 DNA is TGTGCCAGCAGCAGAGAACCGGGACTAGCGGGAATAGAAGAGACCCAGTACTTC. This sequence joins TRBV9 and TRBJ2-5; TRBD2 agrees at 13 bases. The trim removed 4 bases at V and 3 bases at J, leaving 12 bases unmatched. Germline V gene data show CDR1 as SGDLS and CDR2 as YYNGEE. CDR3 size: 18 residues.